This T cell receptor beta chain appears in the sequencing data of a study of blood T cell repertoires in COVID-19. This clone was recorded only once. The assay was immunoSEQ multiplex PCR, and TCRdb's table has in-frame clones only and misses some. The sample holds around 280,000 clones, roughly 89% seen once. CDR1 is DFQATT and CDR2 is SNEGSKA in the germline V gene (reference sequence). V was pared by 3 bases and J by 7 bases, with 11 bases of the junction left unmatched. The CDR3 covers 15 residues. The chain couples TRBV20-1 to TRBJ2-5; the match to TRBD2 covers 10 bases. Sequencing was performed on PBMCs or T cells enriched from blood (not recorded which). The sequence derives from a woman between 40 and 55 years old who had recovered from COVID-19. The CDR3 sequence is CSASRLAGVEVTQYF. CDR3 bases: TGCAGTGCTAGTCGCCTAGCGGGAGTAGAGGTGACCCAGTACTTC.